This TCR beta chain was captured in a study of blood T cell repertoires in COVID-19. The germline CDR1 and CDR2 sequences are MDHEN and SYDVKM. V was clipped by 7 bases and J by 4 bases; unmatched bases: 6. The CDR3 has 13 residues. Original handling: It was from reference gene primer amplification that nucleated cell counts were estimated. The repertoire was sequenced with immunoSEQ multiplex PCR; TCRdb's copy has only in-frame clones and lacks some. That table is the source of V, J and clone size, and D and trimming were worked out from the DNA. Of 100,000 to 150,000 clones listed, about 85% are singletons.

The receptor was derived from a woman older than 75 with COVID-19, enrolled during active disease. The chain couples TRBV28 to TRBJ1-2; 7 nucleotides line up with TRBD1. Sequencing was performed on peripheral blood. CDR3: CASNPGQPYGYTF. The CDR3 coding sequence is TGTGCCAGCAACCCGGGACAGCCCTATGGCTACACCTTC.